The table lists the clone carrying this T cell receptor beta chain with many counts. The data were obtained in a study of breast tumors, draining lymph nodes, adjacent tissues. The V gene's germline CDR1 is DFQATT and CDR2 SNEGSKA (reference sequence). There are 18 residues in the CDR3. J was trimmed by 4 bases and V by 2 bases; bases with no gene match: 11. TCRdb itself ran the multiplex PCR reads through MiXCR, one entry per CDR3 protein. In the table there are about 230,000 distinct CDR3 sequences, approximately 29% of which are singletons. Breast cancer patients provided tissue from their axillary draining lymph nodes.

This TCR was sampled from a female donor with breast cancer. Some clones in this sample may be carry-over from other donors' samples. The material sequenced was axillary lymph node tissue. The rearrangement joins TRBV20-1 to TRBJ2-3, with TRBD2 matching over 14 bases. The CDR3 reads CSARQNRGLAGVADTQYF. Written as DNA, the CDR3 is TGCAGTGCTAGACAAAACAGGGGACTAGCGGGAGTGGCAGATACGCAGTATTTT.